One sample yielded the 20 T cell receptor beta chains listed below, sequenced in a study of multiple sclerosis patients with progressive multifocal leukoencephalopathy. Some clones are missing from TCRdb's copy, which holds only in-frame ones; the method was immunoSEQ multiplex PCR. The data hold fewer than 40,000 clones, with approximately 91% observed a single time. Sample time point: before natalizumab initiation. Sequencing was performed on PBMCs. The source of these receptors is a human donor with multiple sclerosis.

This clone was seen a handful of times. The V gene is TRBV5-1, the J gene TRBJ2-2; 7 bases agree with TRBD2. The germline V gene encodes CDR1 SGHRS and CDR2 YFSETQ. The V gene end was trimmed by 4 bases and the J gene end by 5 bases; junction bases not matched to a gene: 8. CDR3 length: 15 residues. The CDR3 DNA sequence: TGCGCCAGCAGCCGCGGGGGTATGGGGACCGGGGAGCTGTTTTTT. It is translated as CASSRGGMGTGELFF.

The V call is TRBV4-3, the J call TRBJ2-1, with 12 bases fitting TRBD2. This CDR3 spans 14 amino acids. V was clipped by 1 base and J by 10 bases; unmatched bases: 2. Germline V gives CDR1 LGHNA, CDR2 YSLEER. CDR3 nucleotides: TGCGCCAGCAGCCAAGTCCTAGCGGGGGGGGAGCAGTTCTTC. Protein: CASSQVLAGGEQFF.

CDR3 DNA: TGTGCCACTACAGGCGGCGGGACTGAAGCTTTCTTT. This sequence encodes CATTGGGTEAFF. The chain recombines TRBV6-6 with TRBJ1-1; maybe TRBD1 (5 bases). There are 12 residues in the CDR3. CDR1 MNHNY and CDR2 SVGAGI come from the germline V gene (reference sequence). The V end was cut by 10 bases, the J end by 5 bases, with 14 bases between.

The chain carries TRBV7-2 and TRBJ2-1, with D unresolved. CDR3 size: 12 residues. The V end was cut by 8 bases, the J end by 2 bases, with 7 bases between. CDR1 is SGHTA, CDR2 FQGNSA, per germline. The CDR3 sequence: CASRSAYNEQFF. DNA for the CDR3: TGTGCCAGCCGATCCGCCTACAATGAGCAGTTCTTC.

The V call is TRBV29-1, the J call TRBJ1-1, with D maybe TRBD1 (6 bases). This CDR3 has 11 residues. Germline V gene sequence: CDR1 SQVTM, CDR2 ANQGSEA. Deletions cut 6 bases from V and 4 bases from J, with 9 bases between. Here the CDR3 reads CSVDSPTEAFF. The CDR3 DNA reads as TGCAGCGTGGACAGTCCCACTGAAGCTTTCTTT.

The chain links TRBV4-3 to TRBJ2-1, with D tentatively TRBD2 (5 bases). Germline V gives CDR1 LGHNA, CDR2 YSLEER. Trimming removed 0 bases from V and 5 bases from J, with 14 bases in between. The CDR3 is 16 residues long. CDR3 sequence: CASSQDRGGSNNEQFF. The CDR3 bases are TGCGCCAGCAGCCAAGACCGAGGAGGTTCTAACAATGAGCAGTTCTTC.

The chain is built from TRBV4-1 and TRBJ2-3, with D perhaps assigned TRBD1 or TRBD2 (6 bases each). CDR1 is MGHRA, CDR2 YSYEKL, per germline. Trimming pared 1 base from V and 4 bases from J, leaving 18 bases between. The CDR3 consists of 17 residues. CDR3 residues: CASSQARGASDPDTQYF. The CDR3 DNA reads TGCGCCAGCAGCCAAGCCAGGGGTGCTAGCGATCCAGATACGCAGTATTTT.

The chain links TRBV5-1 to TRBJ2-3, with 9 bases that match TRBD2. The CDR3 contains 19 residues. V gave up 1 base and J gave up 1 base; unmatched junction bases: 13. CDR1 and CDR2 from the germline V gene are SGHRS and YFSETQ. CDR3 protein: CASSLFPPVSGRRTDTQYF. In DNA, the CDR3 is TGCGCCAGCAGCTTGTTTCCCCCAGTGAGCGGGAGGCGCACAGATACGCAGTATTTT.

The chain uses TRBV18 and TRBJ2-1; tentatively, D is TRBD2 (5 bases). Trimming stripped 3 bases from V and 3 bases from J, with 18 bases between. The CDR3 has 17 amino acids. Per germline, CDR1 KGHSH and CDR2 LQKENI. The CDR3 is CASSPFRERRLYNEQFF. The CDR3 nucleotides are TGTGCCAGCTCACCTTTTCGGGAACGGCGACTCTACAATGAGCAGTTCTTC.

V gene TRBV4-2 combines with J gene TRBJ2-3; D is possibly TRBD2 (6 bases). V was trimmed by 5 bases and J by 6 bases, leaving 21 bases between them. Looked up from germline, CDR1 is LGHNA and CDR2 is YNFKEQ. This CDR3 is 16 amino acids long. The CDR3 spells CASSGGSGPTWDTQYF. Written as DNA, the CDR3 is TGTGCCAGCAGCGGAGGGAGCGGCCCCACCTGGGATACGCAGTATTTT.

CDR3: CASNDPGNTIYF. The CDR3 DNA reads as TGTGCCAGCAACGACCCAGGAAACACCATATATTTT. The chain recombines TRBV28 with TRBJ1-3; D not resolved. V was pared by 7 bases and J by 4 bases, with 8 bases between. CDR3 length: 12 amino acids. Germline-derived CDR1 and CDR2 are MDHEN and SYDVKM.

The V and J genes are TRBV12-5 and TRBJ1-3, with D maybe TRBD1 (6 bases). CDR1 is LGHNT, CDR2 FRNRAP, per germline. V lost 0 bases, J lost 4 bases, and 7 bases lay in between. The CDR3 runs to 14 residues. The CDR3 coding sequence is TGTGCTAGTGGTTTGGTAGGGGGGGGAAACACCATATATTTT. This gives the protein CASGLVGGGNTIYF.

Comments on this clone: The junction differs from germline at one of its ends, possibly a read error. The DNA of the CDR3 is TGTGCCAGCAGATTATCGCGGGGAGGAACCGGGGAGCTGTTTTTT. Protein: CASRLSRGGTGELFF. The J gene is TRBJ2-2, the V gene TRBV28, with D maybe TRBD2 (6 bases). Germline V CDR1 and CDR2: MDHEN, SYDVKM. The CDR3 sequence is 15 residues long.

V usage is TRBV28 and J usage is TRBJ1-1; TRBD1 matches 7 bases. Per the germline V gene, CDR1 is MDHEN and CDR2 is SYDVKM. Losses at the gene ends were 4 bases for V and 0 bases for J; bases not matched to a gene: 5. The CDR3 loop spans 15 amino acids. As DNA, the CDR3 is TGTGCCAGCAGTTCGCCAGGGGGTTTGAACACTGAAGCTTTCTTT. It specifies CASSSPGGLNTEAFF.

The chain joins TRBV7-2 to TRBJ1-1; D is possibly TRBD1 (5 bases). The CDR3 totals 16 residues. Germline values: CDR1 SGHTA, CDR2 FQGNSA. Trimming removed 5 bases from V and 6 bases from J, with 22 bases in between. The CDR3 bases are TGTGCCAGCAGCCCACGTGCAGGGCTTAGTGGGGCTGAAGCTTTCTTT. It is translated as CASSPRAGLSGAEAFF.

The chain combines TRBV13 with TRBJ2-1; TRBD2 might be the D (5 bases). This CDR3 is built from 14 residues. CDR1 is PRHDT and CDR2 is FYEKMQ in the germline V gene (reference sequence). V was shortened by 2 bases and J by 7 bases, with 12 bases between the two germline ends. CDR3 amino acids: CASSLRGPRNEQFF. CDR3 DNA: TGTGCCAGCAGCTTAAGAGGGCCAAGGAATGAGCAGTTCTTC.

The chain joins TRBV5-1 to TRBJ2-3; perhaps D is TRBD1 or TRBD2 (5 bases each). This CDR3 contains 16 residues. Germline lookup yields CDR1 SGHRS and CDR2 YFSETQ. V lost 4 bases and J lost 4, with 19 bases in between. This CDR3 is CASSPGGTVRADTQYF. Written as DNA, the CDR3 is TGCGCCAGCAGCCCAGGTGGGACGGTGAGGGCAGATACGCAGTATTTT.

The CDR3 here is CAVGENLLENTIYF. As DNA, the CDR3 is TGTGCCGTCGGGGAAAACTTGCTGGAAAACACCATATATTTT. V and J are TRBV30 and TRBJ1-3; D uncertain. This CDR3 has 14 residues. V was clipped by 8 bases and J by 6 bases, with 20 bases between them. In germline, CDR1 is GTSNPN, CDR2 SVGIG (reference sequence).

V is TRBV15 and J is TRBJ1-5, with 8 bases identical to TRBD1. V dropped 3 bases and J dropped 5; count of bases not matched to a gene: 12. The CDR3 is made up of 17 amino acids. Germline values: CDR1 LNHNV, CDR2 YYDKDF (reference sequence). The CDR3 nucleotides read TGTGCCACCAGCAGGAGACCGGGACAGGTAACCGATCAGCCCCAGCATTTT. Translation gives CATSRRPGQVTDQPQHF.

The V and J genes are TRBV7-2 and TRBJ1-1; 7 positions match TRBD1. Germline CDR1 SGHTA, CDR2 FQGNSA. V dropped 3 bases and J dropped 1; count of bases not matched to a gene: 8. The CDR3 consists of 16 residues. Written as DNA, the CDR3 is TGTGCCAGCAGCTTCCGACAGGGTATTGGGAACACTGAAGCTTTCTTT. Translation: CASSFRQGIGNTEAFF. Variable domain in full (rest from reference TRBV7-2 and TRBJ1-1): GAGVSQSPSNKVTEKGKDVELRCDPISGHTALYWYRQSLGQGLEFLIYFQGNSAPDKSGLPSDRFSAERTGGSVSTLTIQRTQQEDSAVYLCASSFRQGIGNTEAFFGQGTRLTVV.